This T cell receptor beta chain is drawn from a study of T cell responses to AZD1222 COVID-19 vaccine. Produced via immunoSEQ multiplex PCR; TCRdb's table is partial and in-frame only. The sample carries about 130,000 clones, around 92% recorded once. Study-wide results and limits: Receipt of two AZD1222 doses was followed by a rise in Spike-specific TCR breadth and depth. Possibly, clonal diversity was underestimated; donors were largely white British and included more females. Repertoires were obtained only post-peak T cell response.

To note about this clone: Its cognate antigen is unknown.

The CDR3 has 12 residues. The V end lost 4 bases, the J end lost 7 bases, and 11 bases lay between the germline ends. Germline V CDR1 and CDR2: LNHNV, YYDKDF (reference sequence). The receptor's source is an adult in good health. The chain carries TRBV15 and TRBJ2-7, with D perhaps matching TRBD1 or TRBD2 (5 bases each). The source material was peripheral blood, sampled on day 0 of AZD1222 vaccination. CDR3 coding DNA: TGTGCCACCAGCAAGGAGTGGGGGGAGCAGTACTTC. This sequence encodes CATSKEWGEQYF.